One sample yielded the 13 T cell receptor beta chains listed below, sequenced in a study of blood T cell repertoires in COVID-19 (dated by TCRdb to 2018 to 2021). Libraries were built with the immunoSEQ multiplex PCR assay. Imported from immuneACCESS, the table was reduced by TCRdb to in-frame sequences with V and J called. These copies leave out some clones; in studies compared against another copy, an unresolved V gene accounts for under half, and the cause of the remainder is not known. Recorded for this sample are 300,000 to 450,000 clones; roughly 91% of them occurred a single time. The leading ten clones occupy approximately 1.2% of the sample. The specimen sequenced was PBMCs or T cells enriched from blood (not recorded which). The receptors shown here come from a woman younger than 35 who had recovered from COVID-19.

The chain's CDR3 is CASSYPTSGGADNEQFF. CDR3 nucleotide sequence: TGTGCCAGCAGCTACCCGACTAGCGGGGGGGCGGACAATGAGCAGTTCTTC. The rearrangement joins TRBV7-6 to TRBJ2-1; 14 bases line up with TRBD2. CDR1 is SGHVS and CDR2 is FNYEAQ in the germline V gene. The CDR3 has 17 residues. J lost 5 bases, V lost 4 bases, and 7 bases had no gene match.

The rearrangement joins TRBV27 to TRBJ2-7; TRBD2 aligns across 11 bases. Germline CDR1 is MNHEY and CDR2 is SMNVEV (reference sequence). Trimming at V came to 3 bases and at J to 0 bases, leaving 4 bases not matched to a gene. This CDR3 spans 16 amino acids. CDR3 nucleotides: TGTGCCAGCAGTTTTAGCGGGGGGGTCCCCTCCTACGAGCAGTACTTC. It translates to CASSFSGGVPSYEQYF.

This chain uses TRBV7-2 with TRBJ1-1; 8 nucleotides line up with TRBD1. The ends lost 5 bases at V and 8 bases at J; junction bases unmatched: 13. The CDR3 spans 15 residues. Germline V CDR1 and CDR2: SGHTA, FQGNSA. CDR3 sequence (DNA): TGTGCCAGCAGCGCACTGGACAGGGTTGCGCAGGAAGCTTTCTTT. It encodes CASSALDRVAQEAFF. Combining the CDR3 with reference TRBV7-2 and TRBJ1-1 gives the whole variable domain GAGVSQSPSNKVTEKGKDVELRCDPISGHTALYWYRQSLGQGLEFLIYFQGNSAPDKSGLPSDRFSAERTGGSVSTLTIQRTQQEDSAVYLCASSALDRVAQEAFFGQGTRLTVV.

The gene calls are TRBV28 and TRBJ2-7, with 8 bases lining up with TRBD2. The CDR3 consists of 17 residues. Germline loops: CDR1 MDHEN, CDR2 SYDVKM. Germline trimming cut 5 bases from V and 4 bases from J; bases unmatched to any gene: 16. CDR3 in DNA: TGTGCCAGCAGTCCGCACCGGGGGGGGCGCGACAAGTACGAGCAGTACTTC. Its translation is CASSPHRGGRDKYEQYF.

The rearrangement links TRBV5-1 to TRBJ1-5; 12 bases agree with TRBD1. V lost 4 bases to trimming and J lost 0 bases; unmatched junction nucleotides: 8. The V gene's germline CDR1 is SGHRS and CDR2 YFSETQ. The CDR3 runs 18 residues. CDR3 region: CASSPGQGAGFSNQPQHF. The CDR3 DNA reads TGCGCCAGCAGCCCGGGACAGGGGGCTGGTTTTAGCAATCAGCCCCAGCATTTT. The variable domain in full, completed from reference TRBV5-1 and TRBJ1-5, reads KAGVTQTPRYLIKTRGQQVTLSCSPISGHRSVSWYQQTPGQGLQFLFEYFSETQRNKGNFPGRFSGRQFSNSRSEMNVSTLELGDSALYLCASSPGQGAGFSNQPQHFGDGTRLSIL.

The CDR3 DNA follows: TGTGCCAGCTCACCTGGAAACAGGGCAGAAGCTTTCTTT. This codes for CASSPGNRAEAFF. The chain links TRBV18 to TRBJ1-1; TRBD1 is a possible D gene (6 bases). V was shortened by 3 bases and J by 8 bases, with 13 bases between the two germline ends. CDR3 length: 13 amino acids. CDR1 and CDR2 (germline): KGHSH, LQKENI.

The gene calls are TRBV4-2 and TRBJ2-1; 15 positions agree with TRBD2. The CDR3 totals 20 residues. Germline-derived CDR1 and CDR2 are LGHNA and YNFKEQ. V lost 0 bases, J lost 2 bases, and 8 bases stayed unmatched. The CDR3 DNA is TGTGCCAGCAGCCAAGACGGGACTAGCGGGGGGCCCCTCGCCTACAATGAGCAGTTCTTC. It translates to CASSQDGTSGGPLAYNEQFF.

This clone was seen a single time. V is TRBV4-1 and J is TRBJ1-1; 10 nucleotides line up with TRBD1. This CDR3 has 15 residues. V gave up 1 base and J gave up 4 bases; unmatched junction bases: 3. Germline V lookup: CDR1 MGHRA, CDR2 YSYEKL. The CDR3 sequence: CASSQGQGAITEAFF. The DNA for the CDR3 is TGCGCCAGCAGCCAAGGACAGGGGGCTATCACTGAAGCTTTCTTT.

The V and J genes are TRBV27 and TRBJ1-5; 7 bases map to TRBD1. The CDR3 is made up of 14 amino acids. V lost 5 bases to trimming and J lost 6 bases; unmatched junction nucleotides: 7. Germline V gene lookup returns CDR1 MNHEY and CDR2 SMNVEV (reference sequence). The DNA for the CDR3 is TGTGCCAGCAGTCCCGACAGGGAATCTCAGCCCCAGCATTTT. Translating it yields CASSPDRESQPQHF.

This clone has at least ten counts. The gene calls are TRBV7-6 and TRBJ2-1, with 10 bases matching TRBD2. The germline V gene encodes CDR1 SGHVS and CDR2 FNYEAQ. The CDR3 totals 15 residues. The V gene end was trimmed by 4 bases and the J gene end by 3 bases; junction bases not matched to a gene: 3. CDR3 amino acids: CASSWSGGDYNEQFF. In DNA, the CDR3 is TGTGCCAGCAGCTGGAGCGGGGGGGACTACAATGAGCAGTTCTTC.

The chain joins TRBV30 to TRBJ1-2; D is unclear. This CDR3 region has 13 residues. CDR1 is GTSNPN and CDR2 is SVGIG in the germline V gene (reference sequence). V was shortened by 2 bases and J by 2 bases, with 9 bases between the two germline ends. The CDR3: CAWSSTGNYGYTF. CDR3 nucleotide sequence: TGTGCCTGGAGTTCTACGGGGAACTATGGCTACACCTTC.

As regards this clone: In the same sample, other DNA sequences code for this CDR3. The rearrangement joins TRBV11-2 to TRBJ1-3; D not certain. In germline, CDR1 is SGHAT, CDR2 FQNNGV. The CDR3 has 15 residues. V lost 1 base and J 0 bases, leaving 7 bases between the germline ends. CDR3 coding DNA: TGTGCCAGCAGCTTAGGTTCCAGCTCTGGAAACACCATATATTTT. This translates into CASSLGSSSGNTIYF.

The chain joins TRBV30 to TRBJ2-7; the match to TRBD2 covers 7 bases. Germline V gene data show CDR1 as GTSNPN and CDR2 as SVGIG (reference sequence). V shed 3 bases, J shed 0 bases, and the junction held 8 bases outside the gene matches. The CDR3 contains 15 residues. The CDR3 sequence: CAWSPLAGVSYEQYF. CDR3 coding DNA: TGTGCCTGGAGCCCGCTGGCGGGGGTCTCCTACGAGCAGTACTTC.